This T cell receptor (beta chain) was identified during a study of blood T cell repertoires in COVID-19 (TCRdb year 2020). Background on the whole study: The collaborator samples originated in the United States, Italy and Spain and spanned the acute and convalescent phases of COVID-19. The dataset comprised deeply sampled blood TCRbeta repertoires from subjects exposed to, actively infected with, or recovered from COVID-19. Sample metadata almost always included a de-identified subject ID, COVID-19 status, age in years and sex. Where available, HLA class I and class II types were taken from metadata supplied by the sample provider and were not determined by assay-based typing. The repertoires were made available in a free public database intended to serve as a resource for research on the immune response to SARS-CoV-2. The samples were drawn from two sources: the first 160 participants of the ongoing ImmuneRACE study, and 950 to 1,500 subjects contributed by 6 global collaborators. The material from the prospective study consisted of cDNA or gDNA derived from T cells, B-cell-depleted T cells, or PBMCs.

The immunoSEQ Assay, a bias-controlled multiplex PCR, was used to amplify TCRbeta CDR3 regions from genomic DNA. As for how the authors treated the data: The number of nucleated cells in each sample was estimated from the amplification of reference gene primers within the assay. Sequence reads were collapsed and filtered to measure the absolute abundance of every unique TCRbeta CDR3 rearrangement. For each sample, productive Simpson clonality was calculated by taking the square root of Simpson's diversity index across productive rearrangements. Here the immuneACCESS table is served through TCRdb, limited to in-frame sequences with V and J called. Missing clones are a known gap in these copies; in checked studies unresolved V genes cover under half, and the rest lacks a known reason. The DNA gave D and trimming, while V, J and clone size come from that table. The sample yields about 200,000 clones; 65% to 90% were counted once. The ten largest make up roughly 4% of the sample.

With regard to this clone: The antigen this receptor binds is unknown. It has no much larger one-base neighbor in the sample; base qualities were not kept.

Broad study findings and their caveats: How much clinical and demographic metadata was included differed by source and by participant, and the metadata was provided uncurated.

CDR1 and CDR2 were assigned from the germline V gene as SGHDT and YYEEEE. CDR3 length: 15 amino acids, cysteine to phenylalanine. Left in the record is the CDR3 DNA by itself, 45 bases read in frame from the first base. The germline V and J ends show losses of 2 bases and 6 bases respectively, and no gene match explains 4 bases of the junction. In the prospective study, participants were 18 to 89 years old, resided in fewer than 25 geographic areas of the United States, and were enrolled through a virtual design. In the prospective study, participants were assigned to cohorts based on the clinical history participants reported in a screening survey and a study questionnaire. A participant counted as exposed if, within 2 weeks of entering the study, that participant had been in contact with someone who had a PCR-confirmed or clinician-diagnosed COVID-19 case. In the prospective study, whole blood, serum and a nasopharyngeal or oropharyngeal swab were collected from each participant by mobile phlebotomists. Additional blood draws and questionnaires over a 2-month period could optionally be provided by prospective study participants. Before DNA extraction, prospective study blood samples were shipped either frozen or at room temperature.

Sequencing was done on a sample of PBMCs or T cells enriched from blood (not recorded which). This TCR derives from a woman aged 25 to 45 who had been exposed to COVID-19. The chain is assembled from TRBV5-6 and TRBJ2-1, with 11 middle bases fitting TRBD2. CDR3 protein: CASSLLAGAFNEQFF. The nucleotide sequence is TGTGCCAGCAGCTTACTAGCGGGGGCTTTCAATGAGCAGTTCTTC.